This T cell receptor (beta chain) appears in the sequencing data of a study of cytomegalovirus exposure and HLA in healthy donors. The PCR was carried out with 60 Vbeta primers and 13 Jbeta primers. Sequencing was performed with immunoSEQ multiplex PCR; in TCRdb, only in-frame clones are kept and a portion is missing. The data show over 100,000 clones, about four fifths seen once. V lost 4 bases, J lost 3 bases, and 3 bases stayed unmatched. In germline, CDR1 is SGHNT, CDR2 YYREEE (reference sequence). CDR3 length: 15 residues. The sequenced sample was PBMCs. The chain is built from TRBV5-4 and TRBJ2-2, with 10 bases aligning to TRBD2. This sequence was found in a young woman in good health and CMV-seropositive. The CDR3 spells CASSPSGRDTGELFF. CDR3 bases: TGTGCCAGCAGCCCAAGCGGGAGGGACACCGGGGAGCTGTTTTTT.